This entry concerns a single T cell receptor (beta chain). The data were obtained in a study of T cell changes during pregnancy in multiple sclerosis. Profiling relied on immunoSEQ multiplex PCR, and the TCRdb table lists in-frame clones only, not all of them. The sample consists of tens of thousands of clones, about 87% of them appearing once. Germline CDR1 SGHVS, CDR2 FQNEAQ. The CDR3 covers 15 residues. Trimming pared 5 bases from V and 4 bases from J, leaving 16 bases between. The receptor comes from a female donor with multiple sclerosis, enrolled in a pregnancy study. Sequencing used CD4+ T cells from peripheral blood mononuclear cells, obtained in the first trimester of pregnancy. The rearrangement links TRBV7-8 to TRBJ2-3; maybe TRBD2 (7 bases). Here the CDR3 DNA reads TGTGCCAGCAGCCAGCAGGGGAGGGGATCAGATACGCAGTATTTT. Amino acids: CASSQQGRGSDTQYF. Based on the CDR3 plus reference TRBV7-8 and TRBJ2-3, the full variable domain is GAGVSQSPRYKVAKRGQDVALRCDPISGHVSLFWYQQALGQGPEFLTYFQNEAQLDKSGLPSDRFFAERPEGSVSTLKIQRTQQEDSAVYLCASSQQGRGSDTQYFGPGTRLTVL.